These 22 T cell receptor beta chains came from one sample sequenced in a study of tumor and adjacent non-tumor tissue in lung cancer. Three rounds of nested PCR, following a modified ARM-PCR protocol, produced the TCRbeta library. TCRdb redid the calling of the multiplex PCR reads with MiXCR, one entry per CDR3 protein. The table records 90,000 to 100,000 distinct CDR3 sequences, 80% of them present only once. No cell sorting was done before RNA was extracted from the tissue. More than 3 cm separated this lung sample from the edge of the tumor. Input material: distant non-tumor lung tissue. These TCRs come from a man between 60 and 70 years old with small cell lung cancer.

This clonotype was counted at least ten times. The CDR3 DNA follows: TGTGCCACCAGTGATCCTTTAGCGAAAGGGGATGAGCAGTTCTTC. Translated: CATSDPLAKGDEQFF. This chain uses TRBV24-1 with TRBJ2-1; D might be TRBD1 or TRBD2, each matching 5 bases. The CDR3 runs 15 residues. The V and J ends lost 3 bases and 8 bases respectively, with 16 bases between them. Germline CDR1 reads KGHDR; CDR2 reads SFDVKD.

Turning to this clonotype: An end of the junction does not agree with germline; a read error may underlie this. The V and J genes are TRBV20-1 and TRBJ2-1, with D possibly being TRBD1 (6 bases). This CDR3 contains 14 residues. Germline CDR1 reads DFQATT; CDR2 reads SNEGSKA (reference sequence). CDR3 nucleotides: TGCAGTGCTCATAAAATACAGGGTATCAATGAGCAATTCTTC. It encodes CSAHKIQGINEQFF.

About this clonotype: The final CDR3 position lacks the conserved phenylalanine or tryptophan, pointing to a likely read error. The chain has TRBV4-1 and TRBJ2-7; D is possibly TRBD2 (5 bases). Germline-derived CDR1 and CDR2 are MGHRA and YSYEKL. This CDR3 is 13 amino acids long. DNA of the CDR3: TGCGCCAGCAGTTTCGACGGACTCTACAAGCAGTACATC. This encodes CASSFDGLYKQYI.

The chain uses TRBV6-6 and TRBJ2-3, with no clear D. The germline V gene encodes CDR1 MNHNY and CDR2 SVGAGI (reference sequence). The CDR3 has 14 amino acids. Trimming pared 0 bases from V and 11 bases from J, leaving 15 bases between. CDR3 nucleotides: TGTGCCAGCAGTTACTCGAAAATCTCAAATATGCAGTATTTT. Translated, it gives CASSYSKISNMQYF.

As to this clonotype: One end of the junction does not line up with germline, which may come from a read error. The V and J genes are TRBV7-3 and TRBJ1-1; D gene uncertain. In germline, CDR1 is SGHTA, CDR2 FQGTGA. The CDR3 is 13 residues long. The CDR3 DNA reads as TGTGCCAGCAGCTATGGAATGAACACTGAAGTTTTCTTT. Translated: CASSYGMNTEVFF.

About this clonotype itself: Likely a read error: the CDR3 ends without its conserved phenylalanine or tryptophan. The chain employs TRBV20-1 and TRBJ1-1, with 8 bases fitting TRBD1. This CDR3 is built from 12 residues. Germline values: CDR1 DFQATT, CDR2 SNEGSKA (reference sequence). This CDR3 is CSATGVNTDAFL. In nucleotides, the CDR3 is TGCAGTGCGACAGGGGTGAACACTGATGCTTTCTTA.

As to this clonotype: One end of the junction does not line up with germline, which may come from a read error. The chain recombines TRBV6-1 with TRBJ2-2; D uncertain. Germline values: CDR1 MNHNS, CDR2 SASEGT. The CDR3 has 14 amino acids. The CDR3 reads CVSWSPTNTGELFF. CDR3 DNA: TGTGTCAGCTGGAGCCCCACGAACACCGGGGAGCTGTTTTTT.

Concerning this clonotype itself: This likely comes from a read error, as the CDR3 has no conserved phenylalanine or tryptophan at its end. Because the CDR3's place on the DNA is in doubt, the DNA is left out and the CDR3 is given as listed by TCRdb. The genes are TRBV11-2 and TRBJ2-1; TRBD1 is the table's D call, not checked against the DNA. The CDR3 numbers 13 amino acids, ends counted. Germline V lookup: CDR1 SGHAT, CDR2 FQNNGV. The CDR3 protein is CASSFYRGDEHFI.

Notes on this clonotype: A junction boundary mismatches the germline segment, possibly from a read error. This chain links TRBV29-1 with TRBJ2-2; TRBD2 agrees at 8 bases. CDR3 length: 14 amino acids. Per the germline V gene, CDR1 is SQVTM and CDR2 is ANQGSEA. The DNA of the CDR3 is TGCAGCGCACGGGGGGGTGCGGACACCGGGGAGCTGATTTTT. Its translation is CSARGGADTGELIF.

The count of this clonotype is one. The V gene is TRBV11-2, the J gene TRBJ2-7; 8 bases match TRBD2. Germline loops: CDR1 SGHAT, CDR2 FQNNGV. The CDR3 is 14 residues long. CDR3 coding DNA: TGTGCTAGCAGCATGGGACTAGGAGGCAACGAGAAGTACGTC. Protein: CASSMGLGGNEKYV.

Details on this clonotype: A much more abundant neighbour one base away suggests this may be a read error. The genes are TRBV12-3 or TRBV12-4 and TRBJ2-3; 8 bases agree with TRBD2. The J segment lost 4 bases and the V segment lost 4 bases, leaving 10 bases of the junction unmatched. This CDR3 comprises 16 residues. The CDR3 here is CASSSRGGRSADTQYF. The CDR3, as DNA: TGTGCCAGCAGTTCCCGCGGCGGGAGGAGCGCAGATACGCAGTATTTT.

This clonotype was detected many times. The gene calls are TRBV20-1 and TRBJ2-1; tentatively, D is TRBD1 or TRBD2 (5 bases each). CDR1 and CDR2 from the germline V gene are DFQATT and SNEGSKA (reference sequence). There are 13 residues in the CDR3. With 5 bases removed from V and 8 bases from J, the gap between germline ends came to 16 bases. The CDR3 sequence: CSAWTGTGHEQFF. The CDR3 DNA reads TGCAGTGCTTGGACTGGCACGGGACATGAGCAGTTCTTC.

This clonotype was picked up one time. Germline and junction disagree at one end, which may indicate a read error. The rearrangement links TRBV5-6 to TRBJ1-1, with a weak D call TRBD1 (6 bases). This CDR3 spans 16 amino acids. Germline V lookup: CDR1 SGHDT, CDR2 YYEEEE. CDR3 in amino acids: CASSLASGTTNTEAFF. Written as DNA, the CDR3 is TGTGCCAGCAGTTTGGCCTCCGGGACAACTAACACTGAAGCTTTCTTT.

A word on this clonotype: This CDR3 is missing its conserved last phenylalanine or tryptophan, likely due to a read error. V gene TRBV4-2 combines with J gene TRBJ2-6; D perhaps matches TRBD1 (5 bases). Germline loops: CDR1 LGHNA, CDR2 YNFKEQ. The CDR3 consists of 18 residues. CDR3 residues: CASSQDRHGHSGTNVLTI. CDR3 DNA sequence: TGTGCCAGCAGCCAAGATAGGCACGGACACTCTGGGACCAACGTCCTGACTATC.

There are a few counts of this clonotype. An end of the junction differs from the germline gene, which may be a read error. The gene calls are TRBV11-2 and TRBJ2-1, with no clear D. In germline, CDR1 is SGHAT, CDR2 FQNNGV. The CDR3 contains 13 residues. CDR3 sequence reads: CASSLGAVGLKIF. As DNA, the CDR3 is TGTGCCAGCAGCTTAGGGGCGGTGGGCCTGAAGATCTTC.

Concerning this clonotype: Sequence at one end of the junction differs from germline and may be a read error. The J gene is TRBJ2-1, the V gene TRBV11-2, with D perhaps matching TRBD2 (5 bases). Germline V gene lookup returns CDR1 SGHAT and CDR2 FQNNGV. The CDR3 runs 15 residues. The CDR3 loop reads CASSLERLTLNEQFF. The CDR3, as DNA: TGTGCCAGTAGCTTGGAGAGACTAACGCTCAATGAGCAGTTCTTC.

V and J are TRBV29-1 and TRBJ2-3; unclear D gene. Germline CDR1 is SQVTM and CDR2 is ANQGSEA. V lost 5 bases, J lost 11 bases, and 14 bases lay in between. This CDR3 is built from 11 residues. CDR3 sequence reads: CSVRVLNRQYF. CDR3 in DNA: TGCAGCGTTCGAGTTTTAAATAGGCAGTATTTT.

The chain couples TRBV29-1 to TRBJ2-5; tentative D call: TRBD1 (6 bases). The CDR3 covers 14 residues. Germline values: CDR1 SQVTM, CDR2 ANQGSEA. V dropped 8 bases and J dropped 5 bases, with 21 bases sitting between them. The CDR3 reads CSIVGAHPRETQYF. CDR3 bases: TGCAGCATTGTGGGGGCCCACCCCCGGGAGACCCAGTACTTC.

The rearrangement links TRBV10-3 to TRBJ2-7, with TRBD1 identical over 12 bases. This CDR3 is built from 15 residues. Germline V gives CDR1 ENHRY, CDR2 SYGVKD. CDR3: CAISGTGGQSDEHYV. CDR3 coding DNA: TGTGCCATCAGCGGGACAGGGGGCCAGTCGGACGAGCACTACGTC.

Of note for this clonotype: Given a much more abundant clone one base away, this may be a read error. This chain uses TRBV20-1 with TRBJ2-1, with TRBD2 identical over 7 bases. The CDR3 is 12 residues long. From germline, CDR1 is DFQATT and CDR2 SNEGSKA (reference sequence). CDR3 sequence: CTARKGGSEQFF. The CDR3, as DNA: TGCACTGCTAGAAAGGGAGGGAGTGAGCAGTTCTTC.

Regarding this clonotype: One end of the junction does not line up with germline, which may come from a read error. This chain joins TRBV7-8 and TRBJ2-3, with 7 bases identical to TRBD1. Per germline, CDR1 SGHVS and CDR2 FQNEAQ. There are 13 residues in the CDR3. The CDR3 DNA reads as TGTGCCAGGAGCGCCGACAGGGCGGATACGCACTATTTT. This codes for CARSADRADTHYF.

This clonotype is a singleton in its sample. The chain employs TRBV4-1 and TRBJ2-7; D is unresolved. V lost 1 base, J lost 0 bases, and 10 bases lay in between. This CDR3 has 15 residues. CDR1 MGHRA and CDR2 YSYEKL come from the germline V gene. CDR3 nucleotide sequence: TGCGCCAGCAGCCAAGGAGTCCACAGCTCCTACGAGCAGTACTTC. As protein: CASSQGVHSSYEQYF.